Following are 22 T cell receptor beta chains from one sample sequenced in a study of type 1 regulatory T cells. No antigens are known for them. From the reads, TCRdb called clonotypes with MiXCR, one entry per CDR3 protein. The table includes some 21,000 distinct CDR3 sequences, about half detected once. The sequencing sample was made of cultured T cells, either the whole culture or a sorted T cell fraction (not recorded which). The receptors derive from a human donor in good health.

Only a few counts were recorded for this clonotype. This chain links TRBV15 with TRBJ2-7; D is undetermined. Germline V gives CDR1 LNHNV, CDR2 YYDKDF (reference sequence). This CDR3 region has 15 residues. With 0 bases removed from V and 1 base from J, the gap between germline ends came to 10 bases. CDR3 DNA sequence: TGTGCCACCAGCAGAGATGGAGTTGGGTCCTACGAGCAGTACTTC. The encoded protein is CATSRDGVGSYEQYF.

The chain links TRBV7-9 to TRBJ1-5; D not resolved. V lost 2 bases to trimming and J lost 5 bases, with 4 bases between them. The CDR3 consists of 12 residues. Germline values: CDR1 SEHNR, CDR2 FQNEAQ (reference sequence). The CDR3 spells CASSLNDQPQHF. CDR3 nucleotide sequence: TGTGCCAGCAGCTTAAACGATCAGCCCCAGCATTTT.

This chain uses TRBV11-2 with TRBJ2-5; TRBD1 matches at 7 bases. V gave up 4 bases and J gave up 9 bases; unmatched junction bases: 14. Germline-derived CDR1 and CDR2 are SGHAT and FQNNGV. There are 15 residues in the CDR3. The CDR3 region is CASSWTGTASIAQYF. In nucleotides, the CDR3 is TGTGCCAGCAGCTGGACCGGGACAGCCTCCATTGCCCAGTACTTC.

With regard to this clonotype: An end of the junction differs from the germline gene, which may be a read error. The DNA of the CDR3 is TGTGCCAGCTCACCATTCGTCGGGGCTAGCACAGATACGCGGTATTTT. Its protein is CASSPFVGASTDTRYF. V gene TRBV18 combines with J gene TRBJ2-3, with D perhaps matching TRBD1 or TRBD2 (5 bases each). CDR1 and CDR2 (germline): KGHSH, LQKENI. The length of the CDR3 is 16 residues. The full variable domain, in which reference TRBV18 and TRBJ2-3 provide the parts outside the CDR3, is NAGVMQNPRHLVRRRGQEARLRCSPMKGHSHVYWYRQLPEEGLKFMVYLQKENIIDESGMPKERFSAEFPKEGPSILRIQQVVRGDSAAYFCASSPFVGASTDTRYFGPGTRLTVL.

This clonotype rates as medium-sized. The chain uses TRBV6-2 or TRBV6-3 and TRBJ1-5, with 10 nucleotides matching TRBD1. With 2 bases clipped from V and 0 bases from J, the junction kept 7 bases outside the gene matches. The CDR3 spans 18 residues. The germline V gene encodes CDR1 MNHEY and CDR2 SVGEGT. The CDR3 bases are TGTGCCAGCAGTTACCCGGGACAGGGGATTTATAGCAATCAGCCCCAGCATTTT. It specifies CASSYPGQGIYSNQPQHF.

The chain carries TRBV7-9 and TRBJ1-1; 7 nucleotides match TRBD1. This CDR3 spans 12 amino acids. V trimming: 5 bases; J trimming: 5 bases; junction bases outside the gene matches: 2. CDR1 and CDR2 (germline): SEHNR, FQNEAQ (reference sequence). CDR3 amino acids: CASSQGGTEAFF. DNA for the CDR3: TGTGCCAGCAGCCAGGGGGGGACTGAAGCTTTCTTT.

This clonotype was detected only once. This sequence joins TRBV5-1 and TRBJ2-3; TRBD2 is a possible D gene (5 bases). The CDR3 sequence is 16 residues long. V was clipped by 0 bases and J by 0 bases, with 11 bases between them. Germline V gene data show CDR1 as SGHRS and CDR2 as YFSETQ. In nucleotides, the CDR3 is TGCGCCAGCAGCTTGGGGGTCTGGACTAGCACAGATACGCAGTATTTT. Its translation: CASSLGVWTSTDTQYF.

The CDR3 loop is CASMGQGAGETQYF. The CDR3 nucleotides are TGTGCCAGCATGGGACAGGGGGCTGGAGAGACCCAGTACTTC. This chain links TRBV2 with TRBJ2-5; 12 nucleotides align to TRBD1. V lost 7 bases and J lost 4; bases outside the gene matches: 4. Per the germline V gene, CDR1 is SNHLY and CDR2 is FYNNEI. This CDR3 is built from 14 residues.

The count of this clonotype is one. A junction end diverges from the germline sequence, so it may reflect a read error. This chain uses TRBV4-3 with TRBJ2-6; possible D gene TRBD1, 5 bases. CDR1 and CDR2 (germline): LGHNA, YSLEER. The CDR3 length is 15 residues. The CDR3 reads CASSQDQTGAKVLTF. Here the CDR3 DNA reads TGCGCCAGCAGCCAAGATCAGACTGGGGCCAAGGTCCTGACTTTC.

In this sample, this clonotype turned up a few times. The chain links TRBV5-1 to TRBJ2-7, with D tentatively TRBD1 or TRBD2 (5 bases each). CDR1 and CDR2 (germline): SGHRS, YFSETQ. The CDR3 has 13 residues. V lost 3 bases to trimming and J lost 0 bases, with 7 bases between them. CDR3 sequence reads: CASSSGTSYEQYF. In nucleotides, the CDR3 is TGCGCCAGCAGCTCCGGGACCTCCTACGAGCAGTACTTC.

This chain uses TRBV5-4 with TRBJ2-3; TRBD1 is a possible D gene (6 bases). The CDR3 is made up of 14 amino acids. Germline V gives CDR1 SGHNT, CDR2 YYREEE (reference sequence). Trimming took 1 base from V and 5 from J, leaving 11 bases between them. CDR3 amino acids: CASSLLGAGDTQYF. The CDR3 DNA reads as TGTGCCAGCAGCTTGTTGGGGGCCGGAGATACGCAGTATTTT. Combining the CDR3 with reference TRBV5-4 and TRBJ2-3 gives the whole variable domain ETGVTQSPTHLIKTRGQQVTLRCSSQSGHNTVSWYQQALGQGPQFIFQYYREEENGRGNFPPRFSGLQFPNYSSELNVNALELDDSALYLCASSLLGAGDTQYFGPGTRLTVL.

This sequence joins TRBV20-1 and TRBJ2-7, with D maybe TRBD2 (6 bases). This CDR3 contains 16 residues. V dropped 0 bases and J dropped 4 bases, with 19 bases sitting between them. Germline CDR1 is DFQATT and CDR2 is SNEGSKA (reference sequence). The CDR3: CSARDLYLDYQYEQYF. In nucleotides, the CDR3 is TGCAGTGCTAGAGATCTTTATTTGGACTACCAATACGAGCAGTACTTC.

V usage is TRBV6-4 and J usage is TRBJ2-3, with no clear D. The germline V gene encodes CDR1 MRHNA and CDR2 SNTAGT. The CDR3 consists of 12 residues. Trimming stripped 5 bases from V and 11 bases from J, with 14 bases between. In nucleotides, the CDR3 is TGTGCCAGCAGTTTTCGGAGACCGGGGCAGTATTTT. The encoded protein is CASSFRRPGQYF.

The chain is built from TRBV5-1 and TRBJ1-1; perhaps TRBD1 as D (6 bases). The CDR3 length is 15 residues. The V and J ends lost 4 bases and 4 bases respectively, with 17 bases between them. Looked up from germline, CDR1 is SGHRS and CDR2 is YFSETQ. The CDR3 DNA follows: TGCGCCAGCAGCAACGGGGTCAGGGGTGGCACTGAAGCTTTCTTT. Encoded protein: CASSNGVRGGTEAFF.

CDR3 DNA sequence: TGTGCCAGCTCCCTGAGGGGACTAGCGGGCACAGATACGCAGTATTTT. It specifies CASSLRGLAGTDTQYF. The rearrangement links TRBV18 to TRBJ2-3; 11 bases are a match to TRBD2. Germline V gene lookup returns CDR1 KGHSH and CDR2 LQKENI. The CDR3 extends over 16 amino acids. The V segment lost 6 bases and the J segment 1 base; nucleotides outside the gene matches: 6.

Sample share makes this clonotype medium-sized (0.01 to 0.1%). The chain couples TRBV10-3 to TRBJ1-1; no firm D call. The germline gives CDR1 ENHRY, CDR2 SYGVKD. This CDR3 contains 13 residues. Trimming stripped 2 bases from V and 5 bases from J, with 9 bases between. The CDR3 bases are TGTGCCATCAGTGAGCCTTATCGGACTGAAGCTTTCTTT. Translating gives CAISEPYRTEAFF.

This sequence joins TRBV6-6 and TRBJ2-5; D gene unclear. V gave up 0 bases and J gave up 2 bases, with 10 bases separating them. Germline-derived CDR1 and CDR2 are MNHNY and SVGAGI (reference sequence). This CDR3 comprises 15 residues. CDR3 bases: TGTGCCAGCAGTTACTCAGGCACTAATCAAGAGACCCAGTACTTC. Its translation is CASSYSGTNQETQYF.

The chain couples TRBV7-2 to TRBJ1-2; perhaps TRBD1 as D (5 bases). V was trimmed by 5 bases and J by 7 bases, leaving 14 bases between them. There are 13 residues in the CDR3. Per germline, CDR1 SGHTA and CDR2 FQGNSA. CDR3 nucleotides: TGTGCCAGCAGCCCAGAAGGGGCTTTTGGCTACACCTTC. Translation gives CASSPEGAFGYTF.

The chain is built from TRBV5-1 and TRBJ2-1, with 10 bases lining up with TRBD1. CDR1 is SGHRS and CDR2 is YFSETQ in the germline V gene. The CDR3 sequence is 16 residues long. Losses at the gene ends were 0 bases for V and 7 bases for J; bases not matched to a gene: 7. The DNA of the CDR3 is TGCGCCAGCAGCTTGGCCGGGACAGGGGTTTTGAATGAGCAGTTCTTC. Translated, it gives CASSLAGTGVLNEQFF.

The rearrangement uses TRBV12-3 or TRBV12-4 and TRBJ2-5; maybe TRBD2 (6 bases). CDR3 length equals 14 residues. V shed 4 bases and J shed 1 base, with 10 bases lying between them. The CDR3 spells CASSSGGTQETQYF. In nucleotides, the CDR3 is TGTGCCAGCAGTTCCGGGGGAACCCAAGAGACCCAGTACTTC.

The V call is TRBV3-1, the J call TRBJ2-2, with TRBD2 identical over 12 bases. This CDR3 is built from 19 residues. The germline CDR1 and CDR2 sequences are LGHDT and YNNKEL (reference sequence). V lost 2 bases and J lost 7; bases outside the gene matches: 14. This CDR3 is CASSQQTWLAGGKYGELFF. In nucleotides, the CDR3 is TGTGCCAGCAGCCAACAGACCTGGCTAGCGGGGGGGAAGTACGGGGAGCTGTTTTTT.

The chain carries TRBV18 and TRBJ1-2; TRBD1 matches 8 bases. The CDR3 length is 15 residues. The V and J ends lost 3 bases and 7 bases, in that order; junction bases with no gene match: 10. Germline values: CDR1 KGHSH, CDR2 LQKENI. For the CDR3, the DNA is TGTGCCAGCTCACCCCTGGACAGGGTGACGTTTGGCTACACCTTC. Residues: CASSPLDRVTFGYTF.